These 18 T cell receptor beta chains originate from one sample sequenced in a study of T cells in Graves' hyperthyroidism and ophthalmopathy. Amplification yielded TCR beta CDR3 regions, with RNA transcripts as the source. The HTBI set primed first-round TCR CDR3 RT-PCR. TCRdb ran MiXCR on the multiplex PCR reads and lists one entry per CDR3 protein. The sample lists about 550,000 distinct CDR3 sequences; less than 25% were seen once. The specimen was blood. These receptors came from a man aged 18-30 years with Graves' hyperthyroidism.

This chain uses TRBV7-9 with TRBJ2-7; 8 bases agree with TRBD1. CDR1 and CDR2 from the germline V gene are SEHNR and FQNEAQ (reference sequence). CDR3 length: 15 amino acids. The ends lost 4 bases at V and 1 base at J; junction bases unmatched: 6. The DNA for the CDR3 is TGTGCCAGCAGCTCCTTCCGGGACAGGTCCTACGAGCAGTACTTC. Its translation is CASSSFRDRSYEQYF.

This clonotype was recorded at least ten times. The chain is built from TRBV9 and TRBJ1-2, with D uncertain. This CDR3 region has 13 residues. Between the trimmed V and J ends, which lost 3 bases and 4 bases, there was a span of 10 bases. Germline assignment: CDR1 SGDLS and CDR2 YYNGEE. Written as DNA, the CDR3 is TGTGCCAGCAGCGGCCAAACCACCTATGGCTACACCTTC. This encodes CASSGQTTYGYTF.

The chain joins TRBV7-2 to TRBJ1-2, with TRBD1 matching 10 bases. The J segment lost 2 bases and the V segment lost 4 bases, leaving 4 bases of the junction unmatched. CDR1 is SGHTA and CDR2 is FQGNSA in the germline V gene. The CDR3 consists of 15 residues. Here the CDR3 DNA reads TGTGCCAGCAGCTCCGACAGGGGGCGGAACTATGGCTACACCTTC. Its protein product is CASSSDRGRNYGYTF.

The sample holds many counts of this clonotype. The V gene is TRBV12-3 or TRBV12-4, the J gene TRBJ1-2; maybe TRBD1 (5 bases). Trimming shortened V by 3 bases and J by 2 bases, and 10 bases separated the two germline ends. The CDR3 is made up of 14 amino acids. The CDR3 spells CASSFREVNYGYTF. The CDR3 bases are TGTGCCAGCAGTTTCAGGGAAGTAAACTATGGCTACACCTTC.

This clonotype was detected ten times or more. V usage is TRBV24-1 and J usage is TRBJ1-5; D remains ambiguous. V lost 6 bases and J 1 base, leaving 9 bases between the germline ends. This CDR3 contains 14 residues. Germline V CDR1 and CDR2: KGHDR, SFDVKD. CDR3 residues: CATSPDASNQPQHF. In nucleotides, the CDR3 is TGTGCCACCAGTCCGGACGCGAGCAATCAGCCCCAGCATTTT.

This clonotype was picked up many times. The chain carries TRBV12-3 or TRBV12-4 and TRBJ1-1; maybe TRBD1 (6 bases). The germline V and J ends were trimmed by 5 bases and 4 bases, with 11 bases remaining between them. There are 13 residues in the CDR3. In nucleotides, the CDR3 is TGTGCCAGCAGTGTTCAGGGGAGCACTGAAGCTTTCTTT. It is translated as CASSVQGSTEAFF.

The table lists this clonotype with a few counts. The chain couples TRBV5-1 to TRBJ1-1; 10 nucleotides align to TRBD1. J gave up 5 bases and V 4 bases, and 8 bases lay outside the gene matches. This CDR3 has 15 amino acids. The germline V gene encodes CDR1 SGHRS and CDR2 YFSETQ. The CDR3 loop is CASSLQGQGPTEAFF. CDR3 DNA: TGCGCCAGCAGCCTACAGGGACAGGGGCCTACTGAAGCTTTCTTT.

This clonotype was seen many times. The chain uses TRBV6-1 and TRBJ2-5, with TRBD1 identical over 12 bases. Trimming at V came to 6 bases and at J to 5 bases, leaving 10 bases not matched to a gene. In germline, CDR1 is MNHNS, CDR2 SASEGT. The CDR3 spans 16 residues. The CDR3 region is CASSPGDRGRWETQYF. CDR3 DNA sequence: TGTGCCAGCAGCCCCGGGGACAGGGGGCGGTGGGAGACCCAGTACTTC.

The chain joins TRBV4-2 to TRBJ2-7; 10 bases are shared with TRBD2. Germline-derived CDR1 and CDR2 are LGHNA and YNFKEQ. The CDR3 length is 18 residues. V lost 0 bases and J lost 4; bases outside the gene matches: 12. CDR3 DNA: TGTGCCAGCAGCCAAGAAGGTAGCGGGGGGCCCCCGTATTACGAGCAGTACTTC. Translating gives CASSQEGSGGPPYYEQYF.

This clonotype was detected only once. The chain recombines TRBV3-1 with TRBJ1-2; 9 bases are shared with TRBD1. The germline V gene encodes CDR1 LGHDT and CDR2 YNNKEL (reference sequence). V shed 5 bases and J 4 bases; nucleotides not matched to a gene: 5. The CDR3 is made up of 14 amino acids. The CDR3 protein is CASSNRGPGYGYTF. The CDR3, as DNA: TGTGCCAGCAGCAACAGGGGGCCTGGCTATGGCTACACCTTC.

The table lists this clonotype with many counts. This chain joins TRBV20-1 and TRBJ2-5, with TRBD2 identical over 8 bases. The V gene's germline CDR1 is DFQATT and CDR2 SNEGSKA (reference sequence). With 5 bases clipped from V and 5 bases from J, the junction kept 13 bases outside the gene matches. The CDR3 spans 15 residues. The CDR3 sequence: CSAGTNGGARETQYF. CDR3 nucleotides: TGCAGTGCTGGGACTAACGGGGGGGCCCGTGAGACCCAGTACTTC.

This clonotype came up many times. This sequence joins TRBV12-3 or TRBV12-4 and TRBJ1-1; 7 bases fit TRBD1. The CDR3 is 14 amino acids. The J segment lost 3 bases and the V segment lost 4 bases, leaving 5 bases of the junction unmatched. CDR3 in amino acids: CASSSRQGDTEAFF. CDR3 coding DNA: TGTGCCAGCAGTTCACGACAGGGCGACACTGAAGCTTTCTTT.

This clonotype was detected ten times or more. In nucleotides, the CDR3 is TGTGCCAGCAGGACAGACAGGAACACTGAAGCTTTCTTT. Amino acid sequence: CASRTDRNTEAFF. The chain uses TRBV6-6 and TRBJ1-1; a possible D gene is TRBD1 (5 bases). Germline V lookup: CDR1 MNHNY, CDR2 SVGAGI (reference sequence). The length of the CDR3 is 13 residues. V lost 6 bases and J 1 base, leaving 9 bases between the germline ends.

The V gene is TRBV5-1, the J gene TRBJ2-7; the match to TRBD2 covers 16 bases. The J segment lost 4 bases and the V segment lost 1 base, leaving 11 bases of the junction unmatched. CDR3 length: 19 residues. Germline lookup yields CDR1 SGHRS and CDR2 YFSETQ. DNA of the CDR3: TGCGCCAGCAGCTTGCCGGGGACTAGCGGGGGGGCCGAGAAATACGAGCAGTACTTC. It encodes CASSLPGTSGGAEKYEQYF.

V usage is TRBV7-3 and J usage is TRBJ1-1, with D possibly TRBD1 on 6 matching bases. Germline V gene sequence: CDR1 SGHTA, CDR2 FQGTGA. This CDR3 contains 14 residues. V gave up 7 bases and J gave up 1 base, with 13 bases separating them. CDR3 sequence (DNA): TGTGCCAGCACGCCGGGGGCGCAGAACACTGAAGCTTTCTTT. Translation: CASTPGAQNTEAFF.

The sample holds many counts of this clonotype. V and J are TRBV6-1 and TRBJ1-2; D unresolved. The CDR3 is 13 amino acids. CDR1 and CDR2 (germline): MNHNS, SASEGT. V dropped 7 bases and J dropped 4 bases, with 13 bases sitting between them. The CDR3 DNA follows: TGTGCCAGCACCCCAAAGTTTTCCTATGGCTACACCTTC. Translating it yields CASTPKFSYGYTF.

The rearrangement uses TRBV28 and TRBJ1-2; TRBD1 matches at 9 bases. The V gene's germline CDR1 is MDHEN and CDR2 SYDVKM. The CDR3 is made up of 15 amino acids. V was clipped by 3 bases and J by 8 bases; unmatched bases: 10. The CDR3 DNA reads as TGTGCCAGCAGTTTCCTATACACAGGGGGCTACGGCTACACCTTC. It codes for CASSFLYTGGYGYTF.

At least ten counts were recorded for this clonotype. CDR3 sequence reads: CASSQDDRDSYEQYF. CDR3 nucleotides: TGCGCCAGCAGCCAAGATGATCGGGACTCCTACGAGCAGTACTTC. The chain carries TRBV4-1 and TRBJ2-7; tentatively, D is TRBD2 (5 bases). This CDR3 contains 15 residues. V dropped 0 bases and J dropped 0 bases, with 9 bases sitting between them. The germline V gene has CDR1 MGHRA and CDR2 YSYEKL.